The source of this T cell receptor beta chain is a study of T cells in Graves' hyperthyroidism and ophthalmopathy. General study findings and limits: A 13 V-J model separated ophthalmopathy from stable hyperthyroidism.

This clonotype was counted ten times or more. What it recognizes is unknown. Orbital computed tomography and thyroid ultrasound, together with serum TRAb and thyroxine and clinical symptoms, were used for diagnoses. The CDR3 sequence is 18 residues long. Germline V gives CDR1 SEHNR, CDR2 FQNEAQ (reference sequence). The V gene end was trimmed by 5 bases and the J gene end by 2 bases; junction bases not matched to a gene: 10. RNA transcripts provided the source from which TCR beta CDR3 regions were amplified. The HTBI primer set served for first-round RT-PCR of the TCR CDR3. One entry per CDR3 protein results from TCRdb running MiXCR on the multiplex PCR reads. The table records around 700,000 distinct CDR3 sequences, about 35% of them present only once.

This chain uses TRBV7-9 with TRBJ2-6, with TRBD1 identical over 9 bases. The sample consisted of blood. The source is a woman in her 40s with Graves' hyperthyroidism. The CDR3 nucleotides read TGTGCCAGCAGCCGAGAGGACAGGGGCAGCACTGGGGCCAACGTCCTGACTTTC. Amino acid sequence: CASSREDRGSTGANVLTF.